This T cell receptor beta chain was documented in a study of cytomegalovirus exposure and HLA in healthy donors. Whole-study findings and limits: TCR beta chain V- and J-gene trimming was linked, in a later analysis, to a missense variant in DCLRE1C. Accounts indicate the classifier identified cytomegalovirus status with strong specificity and sensitivity. TCR beta chains numbering more than 150 were designated cytomegalovirus-associated. Being productive about 87% or about 30% of the time was typical of most TCR beta V segments in an earlier analysis.

PCR used 60 Vbeta primers and 13 Jbeta primers. Assay: immunoSEQ multiplex PCR; the TCRdb copy retains only in-frame clones and omits some. The sample shows 150,000 to 200,000 clones, 80% to 85% of them seen only once. About this clone: Antigen unknown.

Germline CDR1 and CDR2: SGHRS and YFSETQ. The CDR3 has 16 residues. The chain links TRBV5-1 to TRBJ2-5; D is perhaps TRBD1 (5 bases). The end of the DNA aligns better with TRBJ2-7, so the J call may be wrong. The specimen was PBMCs. This receptor was obtained from a man aged 50 to 59 in good health and CMV-seronegative. The DNA of the CDR3 is TGCGCCAGCAGCCTTCCGTCGGCAGGGATGAAGGACGAGCAGTACTTC. Its translation: CASSLPSAGMKDEQYF.